This T cell receptor (beta chain) stems from a study of human T cells and chemical hapten exposure. Study summary: Among samples, TCR yields varied mainly because of small differences in pooled library volume.

Attachment of unique molecular identifiers to individual cDNA molecules was performed in the library. TCRdb re-derived calls from the RACE reads in MiXCR, one entry per CDR3 protein. The table lists tens of thousands of distinct CDR3 sequences, about 8.6% of them singletons. The time point: healthy volunteer bleed at 2 weeks. Whole blood, unfractionated, served as the material for total RNA extraction. The specimen sequenced was whole blood. This receptor was identified in a female donor in good health. Some clones in this sample may be carry-over from other donors' samples.

CDR3 region: CASSPYGQGPSYNEQFF. The CDR3, as DNA: TGTGCCAGCAGTCCGTACGGACAGGGGCCATCCTACAATGAGCAGTTCTTC. This chain connects TRBV28 to TRBJ2-1, with TRBD1 matching 9 bases. Germline loops: CDR1 MDHEN, CDR2 SYDVKM. V lost 5 bases, J lost 1 base, and 9 bases stayed unmatched. The CDR3 runs to 17 residues.